The 4 T cell receptor beta chains reported below all come from one sample, sequenced in a study of blood T cells in healthy people across ages. Primers used in a second PCR of roughly 7 to 11 cycles were a sample-barcoded 5' primer and a J-beta primer mix. Via MiXCR, TCRdb re-called the 5' RACE reads, giving one row per CDR3 protein. The top ten clones hold roughly 22% of a sample with 700,000 to 950,000 distinct CDR3 sequences, over 45% of them seen once. Sequencing was carried out using blood. These receptors all come from a man under 40 in good health.

This sequence joins TRBV7-9 and TRBJ1-6; no reliable D call. In germline, CDR1 is SEHNR, CDR2 FQNEAQ (reference sequence). CDR3 length equals 14 residues. V was shortened by 6 bases and J by 9 bases, with 15 bases between the two germline ends. The CDR3 reads CASSFDPSGSPLHF. In nucleotides, the CDR3 is TGTGCCAGCAGTTTCGACCCGTCTGGTTCACCCCTCCACTTT.

V is TRBV9 and J is TRBJ1-5; D not certain. CDR1 is SGDLS, CDR2 YYNGEE, per germline. The length of the CDR3 is 14 residues. V gave up 3 bases and J gave up 3 bases, with 10 bases separating them. The CDR3 loop is CASSGGPFNQPQHF. The CDR3 DNA follows: TGTGCCAGCAGCGGGGGTCCTTTCAATCAGCCCCAGCATTTT.

The chain is built from TRBV20-1 and TRBJ2-7, with 10 bases that match TRBD1. The V and J ends lost 6 bases and 3 bases, in that order; junction bases with no gene match: 11. Germline loops: CDR1 DFQATT, CDR2 SNEGSKA (reference sequence). The CDR3 has 15 amino acids. The CDR3 DNA reads TGCAGTGCCCGGAATCTGACAGGGGGCATCTACGAGCAGTACTTC. It yields the protein CSARNLTGGIYEQYF.

V and J are TRBV12-3 or TRBV12-4 and TRBJ2-1; no definite D call. The CDR3 has 12 residues. V lost 3 bases to trimming and J lost 5 bases, with 5 bases between them. In DNA form, the CDR3 reads TGTGCCAGCAGTTTGCACAACAATGAGCAGTTCTTC. Translation gives CASSLHNNEQFF.